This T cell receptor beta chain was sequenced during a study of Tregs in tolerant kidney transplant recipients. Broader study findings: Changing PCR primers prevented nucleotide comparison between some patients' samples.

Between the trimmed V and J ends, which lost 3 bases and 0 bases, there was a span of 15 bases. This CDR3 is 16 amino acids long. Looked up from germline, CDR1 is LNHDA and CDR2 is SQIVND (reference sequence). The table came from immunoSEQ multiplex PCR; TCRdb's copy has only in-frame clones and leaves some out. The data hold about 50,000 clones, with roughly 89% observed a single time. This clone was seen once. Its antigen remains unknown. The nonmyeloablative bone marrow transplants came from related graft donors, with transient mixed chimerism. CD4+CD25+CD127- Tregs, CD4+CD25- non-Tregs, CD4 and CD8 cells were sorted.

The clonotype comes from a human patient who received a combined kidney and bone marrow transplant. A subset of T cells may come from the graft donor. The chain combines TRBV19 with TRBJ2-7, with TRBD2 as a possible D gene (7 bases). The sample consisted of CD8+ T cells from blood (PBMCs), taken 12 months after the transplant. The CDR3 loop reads CASSMGGAASSYEQYF. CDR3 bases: TGTGCCAGTAGTATGGGGGGGGCAGCTTCCTCCTACGAGCAGTACTTC.